Each of the 11 T cell receptor beta chains below was sequenced from the same sample in a study of shared clonotypes between healthy human individuals. Produced via immunoSEQ multiplex PCR; TCRdb's table is partial and in-frame only. The data contain a few million clones, around 90% of them singletons. Sequenced: naive CD4+ T cells from PBMCs. Subset indicated: CD45RA+ positively selected. The origin of the receptors is a man between 18 and 29 years old in good health. Some clones in this sample may be carry-over from other donors' samples.

This clone was counted a single time. V gene TRBV14 combines with J gene TRBJ1-2, with 11 bases identical to TRBD1. The J segment lost 6 bases and the V segment lost 0 bases, leaving 12 bases of the junction unmatched. Germline CDR1 and CDR2: SGHDN and FVKESK. The CDR3 spans 18 residues. The CDR3 coding sequence is TGTGCCAGCAGCCAAGATAGTGGACAGGGGGCGCGGAAGGATGGCTACACCTTC. As protein: CASSQDSGQGARKDGYTF.

The genes are TRBV5-6 and TRBJ1-2, with D tentatively TRBD1 (5 bases). The germline V gene has CDR1 SGHDT and CDR2 YYEEEE. The CDR3 consists of 15 residues. Deletions cut 2 bases from V and 2 bases from J, with 13 bases between. The CDR3, as DNA: TGTGCCAGCAGCTTCCCCGGGACGGGCAACTATGGCTACACCTTC. It is translated as CASSFPGTGNYGYTF.

The gene calls are TRBV18 and TRBJ1-3, with D hard to call. The CDR3 is 15 amino acids. The ends were cut back, 5 bases at V and 0 bases at J, with 11 bases in the middle. From germline, CDR1 is KGHSH and CDR2 LQKENI. The CDR3 DNA follows: TGTGCCAGCTCAACGACCAGGTACTCTGGAAACACCATATATTTT. Its protein is CASSTTRYSGNTIYF. The entire variable domain, with the rest obtained from reference TRBV18 and TRBJ1-3, is as follows: NAGVMQNPRHLVRRRGQEARLRCSPMKGHSHVYWYRQLPEEGLKFMVYLQKENIIDESGMPKERFSAEFPKEGPSILRIQQVVRGDSAAYFCASSTTRYSGNTIYFGEGSWLTVV.

V gene TRBV29-1 combines with J gene TRBJ1-1, with 7 bases lining up with TRBD1. This CDR3 has 14 amino acids. V dropped 5 bases and J dropped 0; count of bases not matched to a gene: 6. Germline lookup yields CDR1 SQVTM and CDR2 ANQGSEA. The DNA for the CDR3 is TGCAGCGTTAAAACGGGACAGCTGAACACTGAAGCTTTCTTT. Translated, it gives CSVKTGQLNTEAFF.

The CDR3 DNA reads as TGTGCCAGCAGCCACGGACTAGCGGGAGAGCACGAGCAGTACTTC. Amino acids: CASSHGLAGEHEQYF. This chain uses TRBV5-4 with TRBJ2-7; 13 bases align to TRBD2. The CDR3 length is 15 residues. The V and J ends lost 4 bases and 5 bases, in that order; junction bases with no gene match: 6. Germline loops: CDR1 SGHNT, CDR2 YYREEE (reference sequence).

The genes are TRBV19 and TRBJ2-7; a possible D gene is TRBD1 (6 bases). In germline, CDR1 is LNHDA, CDR2 SQIVND (reference sequence). Trimming shortened V by 2 bases and J by 0 bases, and 17 bases separated the two germline ends. The CDR3 contains 17 residues. In nucleotides, the CDR3 is TGTGCCAGTAGTATAACTGACAGGCGAAGGAGCTCCTACGAGCAGTACTTC. Residues: CASSITDRRRSSYEQYF.

The rearrangement uses TRBV7-9 and TRBJ2-3; D is ambiguous. The germline V gene has CDR1 SEHNR and CDR2 FQNEAQ (reference sequence). V lost 3 bases and J lost 6, with 13 bases in between. The CDR3 loop spans 14 amino acids. The CDR3, as DNA: TGTGCCAGCAGCTTTTCTGGGCGCAGGGATACGCAGTATTTT. Its protein is CASSFSGRRDTQYF.

The chain couples TRBV6-5 to TRBJ1-2; D possibly corresponds to TRBD1 (5 bases). CDR3 length: 14 amino acids. Per germline, CDR1 MNHEY and CDR2 SVGAGI. V was clipped by 6 bases and J by 4 bases, with 15 bases between them. In DNA form, the CDR3 reads TGTGCCAGCAGGCCCCGGGACGGTACCTATGGCTACACCTTC. This sequence encodes CASRPRDGTYGYTF.

The chain employs TRBV4-1 and TRBJ2-6; TRBD1 matches 7 bases. The CDR3 runs to 18 residues. Germline V gene data show CDR1 as MGHRA and CDR2 as YSYEKL. Unmatched junction bases numbered 6, after V lost 1 base and J lost 0 bases. The CDR3 nucleotides read TGCGCCAGCAGCCAAGGAGGGGGCTTAAGCTCTGGGGCCAACGTCCTGACTTTC. Translation gives CASSQGGGLSSGANVLTF.

The rearrangement uses TRBV19 and TRBJ1-4; TRBD1 is a possible D gene (5 bases). Germline V gene data show CDR1 as LNHDA and CDR2 as SQIVND (reference sequence). Trimming took 5 bases from V and 4 from J, leaving 20 bases between them. This CDR3 is 17 amino acids long. The CDR3 nucleotides read TGTGCCAGTAGTCCGACGGCCCCGGTGGGGGGTAATGAAAAACTGTTTTTT. Its translation is CASSPTAPVGGNEKLFF.

This clone appeared a few times. The rearrangement joins TRBV11-2 to TRBJ1-1; D ambiguous. Germline CDR1 SGHAT, CDR2 FQNNGV. Trimming removed 5 bases at V and 3 bases at J, with 19 bases between. The CDR3 totals 16 residues. The CDR3 here is CASSPQMAGLHTEAFF. CDR3 sequence (DNA): TGTGCCAGCAGCCCACAGATGGCGGGATTGCACACTGAAGCTTTCTTT.